This TCR beta chain was observed in a study of shared clonotypes between healthy human individuals. CDR3 length: 18 residues. Germline CDR1 MNHEY, CDR2 SMNVEV (reference sequence). Trimming cost V 4 bases and J 0 bases; bases outside gene matches: 11. Whole-study results and caveats: Blood was the only sampled material, and tissue repertoires likely differ.

Sorted subsets were amplified in replicate PCRs using around 200 ng DNA, 25,000 to 30,000 T cell genomes. TCRdb's table, derived via immunoSEQ multiplex PCR, lists solely in-frame clones and lacks some. The sample carries about 2 million clones, over 85% recorded once. Worth noting for this clone: What it binds is unknown.

V gene TRBV27 combines with J gene TRBJ2-7; TRBD2 matches 11 bases. The receptor was derived from a man between 18 and 29 years old in good health. Sequenced: naive CD4+ T cells sorted from blood. The subset denotes: CD45RA+ positively selected. The CDR3 bases are TGTGCCAGCAGTTGGGCTAGCGGGGGGCGGATCCCCTCCTACGAGCAGTACTTC. This sequence encodes CASSWASGGRIPSYEQYF.